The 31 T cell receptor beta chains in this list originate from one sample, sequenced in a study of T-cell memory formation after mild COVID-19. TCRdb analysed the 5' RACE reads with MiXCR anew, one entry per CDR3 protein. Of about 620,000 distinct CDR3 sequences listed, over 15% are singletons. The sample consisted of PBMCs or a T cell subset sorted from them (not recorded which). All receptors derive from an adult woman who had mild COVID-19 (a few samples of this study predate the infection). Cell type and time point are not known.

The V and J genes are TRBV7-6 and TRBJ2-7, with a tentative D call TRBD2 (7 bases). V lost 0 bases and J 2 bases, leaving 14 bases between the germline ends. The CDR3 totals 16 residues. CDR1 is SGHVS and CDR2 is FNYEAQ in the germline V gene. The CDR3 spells CASSLAAGAPPYEQYF. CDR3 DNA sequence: TGTGCCAGCAGCTTAGCGGCGGGGGCCCCTCCCTACGAGCAGTACTTC.

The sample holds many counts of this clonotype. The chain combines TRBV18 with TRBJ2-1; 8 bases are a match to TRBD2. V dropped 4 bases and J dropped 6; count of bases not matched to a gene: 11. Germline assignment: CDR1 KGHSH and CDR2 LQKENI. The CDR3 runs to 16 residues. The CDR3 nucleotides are TGTGCCAGCTCACTCACAGCGGGGGCCCTAGTCAATGAGCAGTTCTTC. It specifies CASSLTAGALVNEQFF. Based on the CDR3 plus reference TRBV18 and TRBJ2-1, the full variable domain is NAGVMQNPRHLVRRRGQEARLRCSPMKGHSHVYWYRQLPEEGLKFMVYLQKENIIDESGMPKERFSAEFPKEGPSILRIQQVVRGDSAAYFCASSLTAGALVNEQFFGPGTRLTVL.

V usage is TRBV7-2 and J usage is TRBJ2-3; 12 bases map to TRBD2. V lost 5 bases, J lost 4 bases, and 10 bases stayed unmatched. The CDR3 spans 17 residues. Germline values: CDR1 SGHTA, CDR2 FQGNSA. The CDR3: CASSPGLAGGPADTQYF. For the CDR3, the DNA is TGTGCCAGCAGCCCTGGGCTAGCGGGAGGGCCGGCAGATACGCAGTATTTT.

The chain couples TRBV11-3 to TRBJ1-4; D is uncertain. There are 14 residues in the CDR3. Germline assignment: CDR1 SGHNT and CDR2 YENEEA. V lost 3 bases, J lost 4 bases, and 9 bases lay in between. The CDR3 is CASSLDGNNEKLFF. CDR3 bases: TGTGCCAGCAGCTTGGATGGTAATAATGAAAAACTGTTTTTT.

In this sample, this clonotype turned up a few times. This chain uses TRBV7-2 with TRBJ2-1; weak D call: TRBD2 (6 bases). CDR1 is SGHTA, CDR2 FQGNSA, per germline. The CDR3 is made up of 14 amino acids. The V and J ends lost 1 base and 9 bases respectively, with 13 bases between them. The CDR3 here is CASSLGTIGGEQFF. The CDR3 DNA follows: TGTGCCAGCAGCTTAGGGACTATAGGCGGTGAGCAGTTCTTC.

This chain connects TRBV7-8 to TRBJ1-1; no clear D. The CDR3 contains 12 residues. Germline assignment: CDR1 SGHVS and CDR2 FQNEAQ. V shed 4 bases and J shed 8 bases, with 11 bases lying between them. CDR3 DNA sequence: TGTGCCAGCAGCTATCCGGGATCAGAAGCTTTCTTT. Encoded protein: CASSYPGSEAFF.

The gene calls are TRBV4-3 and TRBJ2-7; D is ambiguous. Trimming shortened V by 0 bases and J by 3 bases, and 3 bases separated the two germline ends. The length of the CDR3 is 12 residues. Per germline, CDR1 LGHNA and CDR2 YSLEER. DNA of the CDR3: TGCGCCAGCAGCCAAGATTTCTACGAGCAGTACTTC. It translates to CASSQDFYEQYF.

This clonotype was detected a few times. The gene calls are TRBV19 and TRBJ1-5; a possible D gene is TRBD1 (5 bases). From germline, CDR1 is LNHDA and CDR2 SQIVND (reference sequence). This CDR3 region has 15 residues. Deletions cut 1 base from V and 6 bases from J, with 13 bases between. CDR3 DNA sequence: TGTGCCAGTAGTATAGGCAACATTGGGGGTCAGCCCCAGCATTTT. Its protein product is CASSIGNIGGQPQHF.

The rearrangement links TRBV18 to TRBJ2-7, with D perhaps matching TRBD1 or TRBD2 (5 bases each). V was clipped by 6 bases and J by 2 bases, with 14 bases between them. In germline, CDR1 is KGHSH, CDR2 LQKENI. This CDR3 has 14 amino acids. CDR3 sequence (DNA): TGTGCCAGCTCTCCAGGGTCGACTACCTACGAGCAGTACTTC. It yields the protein CASSPGSTTYEQYF.

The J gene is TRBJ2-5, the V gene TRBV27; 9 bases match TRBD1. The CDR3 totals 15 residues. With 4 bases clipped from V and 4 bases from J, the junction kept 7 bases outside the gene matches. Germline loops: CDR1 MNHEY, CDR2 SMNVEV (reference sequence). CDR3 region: CASSSWTGVRETQYF. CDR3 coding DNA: TGTGCCAGCAGTTCTTGGACAGGGGTGAGAGAGACCCAGTACTTC.

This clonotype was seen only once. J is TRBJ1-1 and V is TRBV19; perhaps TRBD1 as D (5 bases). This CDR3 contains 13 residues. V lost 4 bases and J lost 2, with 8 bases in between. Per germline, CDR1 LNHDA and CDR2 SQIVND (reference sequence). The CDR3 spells CASSKQANTEAFF. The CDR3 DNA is TGTGCCAGTAGTAAACAGGCTAACACTGAAGCTTTCTTT.

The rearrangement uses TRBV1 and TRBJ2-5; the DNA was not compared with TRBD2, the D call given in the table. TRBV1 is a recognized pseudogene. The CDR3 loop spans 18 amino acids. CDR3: CTSRPATGDLWRQETQYF. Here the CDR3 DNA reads TGCACCAGCAGACCCGCAACTGGGGATTTGTGGAGGCAAGAGACCCAGTACTTC.

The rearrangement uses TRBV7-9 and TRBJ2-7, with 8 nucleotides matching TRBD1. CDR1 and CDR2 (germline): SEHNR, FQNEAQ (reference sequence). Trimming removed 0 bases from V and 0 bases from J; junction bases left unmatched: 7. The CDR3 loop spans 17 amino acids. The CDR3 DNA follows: TGTGCCAGCAGCTTAGCGCCGGGACAGGCGAGCTCCTACGAGCAGTACTTC. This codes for CASSLAPGQASSYEQYF.

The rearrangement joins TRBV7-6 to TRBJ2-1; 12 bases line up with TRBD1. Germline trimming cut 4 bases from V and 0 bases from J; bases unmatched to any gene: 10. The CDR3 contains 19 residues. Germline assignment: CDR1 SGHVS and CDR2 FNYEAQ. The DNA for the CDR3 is TGTGCCAGCAGCTCCCCGGGACAGGGGGCCTTGGGCTCCTACAATGAGCAGTTCTTC. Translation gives CASSSPGQGALGSYNEQFF.

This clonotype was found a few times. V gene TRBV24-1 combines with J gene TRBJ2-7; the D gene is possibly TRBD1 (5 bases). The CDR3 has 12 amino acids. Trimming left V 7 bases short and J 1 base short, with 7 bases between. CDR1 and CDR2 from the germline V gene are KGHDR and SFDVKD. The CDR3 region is CATSSGSYEQYF. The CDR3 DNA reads TGTGCCACCAGCTCAGGGTCCTACGAGCAGTACTTC.

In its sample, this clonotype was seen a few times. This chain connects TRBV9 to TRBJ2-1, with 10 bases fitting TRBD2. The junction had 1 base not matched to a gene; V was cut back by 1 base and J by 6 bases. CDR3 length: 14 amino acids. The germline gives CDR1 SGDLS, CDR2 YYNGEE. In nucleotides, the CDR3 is TGTGCCAGCAGCGTAAGCGGGAGGGGCAATGAGCAGTTCTTC. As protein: CASSVSGRGNEQFF.

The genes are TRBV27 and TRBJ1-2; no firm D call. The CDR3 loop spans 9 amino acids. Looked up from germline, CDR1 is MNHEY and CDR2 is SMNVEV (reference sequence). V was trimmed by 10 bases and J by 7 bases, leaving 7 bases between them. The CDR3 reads CANFTGYTF. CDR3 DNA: TGTGCCAACTTCACTGGCTACACCTTC.

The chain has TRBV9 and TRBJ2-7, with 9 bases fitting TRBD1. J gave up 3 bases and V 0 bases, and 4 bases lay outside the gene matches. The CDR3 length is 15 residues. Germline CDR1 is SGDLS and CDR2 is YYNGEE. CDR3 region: CASSVAGGQGYEQYF. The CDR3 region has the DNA TGTGCCAGCAGCGTAGCAGGGGGACAGGGCTACGAGCAGTACTTC.

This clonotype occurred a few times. The CDR3 reads CATSDGTSGAIQETQYF. The CDR3 DNA sequence: TGTGCCACCAGCGATGGGACTAGCGGGGCCATTCAAGAGACCCAGTACTTC. This chain uses TRBV24-1 with TRBJ2-5; the match to TRBD2 covers 13 bases. Germline-derived CDR1 and CDR2 are KGHDR and SFDVKD. Losses at the gene ends were 7 bases for V and 2 bases for J; bases not matched to a gene: 9. The CDR3 length is 17 residues.

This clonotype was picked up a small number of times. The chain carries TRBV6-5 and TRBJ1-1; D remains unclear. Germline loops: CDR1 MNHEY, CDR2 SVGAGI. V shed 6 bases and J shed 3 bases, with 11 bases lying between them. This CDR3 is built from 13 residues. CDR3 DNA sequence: TGTGCCAGCAGCCATAGGTGGGACACTGAAGCTTTCTTT. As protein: CASSHRWDTEAFF.

In DNA, the CDR3 is TGTGCCAGTAGTCCCGCGTGGGGGTTTCCCCGAGAAAAACTGTTTTTT. This codes for CASSPAWGFPREKLFF. The chain joins TRBV19 to TRBJ1-4; a weak D match, TRBD1 (5 bases). From germline, CDR1 is LNHDA and CDR2 SQIVND (reference sequence). The CDR3 has 16 amino acids. V lost 5 bases and J lost 8, with 21 bases in between.

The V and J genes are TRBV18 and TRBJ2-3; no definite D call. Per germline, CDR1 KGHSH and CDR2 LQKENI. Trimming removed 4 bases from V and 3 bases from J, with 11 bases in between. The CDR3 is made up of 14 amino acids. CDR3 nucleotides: TGTGCCAGCTCACAGTTCCAGGTAACAGATACGCAGTATTTT. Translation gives CASSQFQVTDTQYF.

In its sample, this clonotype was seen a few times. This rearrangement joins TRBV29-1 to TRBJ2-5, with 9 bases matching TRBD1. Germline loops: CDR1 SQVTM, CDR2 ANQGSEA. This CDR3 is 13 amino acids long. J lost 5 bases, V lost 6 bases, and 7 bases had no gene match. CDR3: CSVPQGAGETQYF. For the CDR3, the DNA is TGCAGCGTCCCACAGGGGGCGGGTGAGACCCAGTACTTC.

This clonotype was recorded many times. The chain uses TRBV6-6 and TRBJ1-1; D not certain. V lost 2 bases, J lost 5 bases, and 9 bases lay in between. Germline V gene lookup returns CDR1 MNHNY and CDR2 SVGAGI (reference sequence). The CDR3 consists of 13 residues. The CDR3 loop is CASSYLRETEAFF. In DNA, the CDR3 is TGTGCCAGCAGTTACCTCCGGGAGACTGAAGCTTTCTTT.

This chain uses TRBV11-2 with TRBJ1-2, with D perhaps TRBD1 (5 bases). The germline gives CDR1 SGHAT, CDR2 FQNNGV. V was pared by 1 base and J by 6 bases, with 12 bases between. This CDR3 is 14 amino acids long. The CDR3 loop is CASSLVGGVNGYTF. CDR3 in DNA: TGTGCCAGCAGCTTAGTGGGGGGAGTGAATGGCTACACCTTC.

In DNA, the CDR3 is TGCGCCAGCAGCTTGACCGACGGTGGCGGGATCGCTAGCACAGATACGCAGTATTTT. It encodes CASSLTDGGGIASTDTQYF. This chain joins TRBV5-1 and TRBJ2-3; a possible D gene is TRBD2 (6 bases). The V and J ends lost 1 base and 0 bases respectively, with 21 bases between them. Germline CDR1 and CDR2: SGHRS and YFSETQ. The CDR3 sequence is 19 residues long.

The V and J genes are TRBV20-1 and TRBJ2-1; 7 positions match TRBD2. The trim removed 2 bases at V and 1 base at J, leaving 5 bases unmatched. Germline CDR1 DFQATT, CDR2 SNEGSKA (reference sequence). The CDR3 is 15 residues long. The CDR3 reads CSARNTSASYNEQFF. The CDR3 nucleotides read TGCAGTGCTAGAAACACTAGCGCTTCCTACAATGAGCAGTTCTTC.

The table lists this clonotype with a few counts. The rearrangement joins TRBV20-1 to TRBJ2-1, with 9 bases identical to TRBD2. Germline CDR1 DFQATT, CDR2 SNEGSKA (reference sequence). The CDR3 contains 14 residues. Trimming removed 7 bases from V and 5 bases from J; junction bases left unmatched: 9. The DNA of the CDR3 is TGCAGTGGAGAACTGAGCGGGAGGAACAATGAGCAGTTCTTC. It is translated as CSGELSGRNNEQFF.

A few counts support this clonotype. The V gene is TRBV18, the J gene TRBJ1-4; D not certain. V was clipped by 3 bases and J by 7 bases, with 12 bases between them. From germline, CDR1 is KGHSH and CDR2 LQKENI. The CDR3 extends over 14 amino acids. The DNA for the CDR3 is TGTGCCAGCTCACCCCCCGCGGACGGTGAAAAACTGTTTTTT. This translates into CASSPPADGEKLFF.

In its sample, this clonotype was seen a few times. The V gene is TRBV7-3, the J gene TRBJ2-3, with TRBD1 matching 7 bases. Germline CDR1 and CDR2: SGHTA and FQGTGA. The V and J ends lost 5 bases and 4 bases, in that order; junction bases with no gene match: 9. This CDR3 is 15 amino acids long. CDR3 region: CASSPTGSGADTQYF. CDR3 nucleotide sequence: TGTGCCAGCAGCCCGACAGGGTCTGGAGCAGATACGCAGTATTTT.

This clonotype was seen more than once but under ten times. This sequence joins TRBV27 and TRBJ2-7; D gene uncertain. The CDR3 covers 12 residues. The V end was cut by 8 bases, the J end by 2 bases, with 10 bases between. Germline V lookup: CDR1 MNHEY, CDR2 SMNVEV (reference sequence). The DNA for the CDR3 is TGTGCCAGCCAAGAGTCCCCCTACGAGCAGTACTTC. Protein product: CASQESPYEQYF.